The clone carrying this TCR beta chain was recorded a few times. TCRdb fed the 5' RACE reads into MiXCR, producing one record per CDR3 protein. The data hold 30,000 to 35,000 distinct CDR3 sequences, with roughly 27% observed a single time. Cells sorted as Tregs were CD4+, CD25+ and CD127-/low. CDR1 and CDR2 (germline): SGHRS, YFSETQ. The CDR3 covers 15 residues. V was clipped by 4 bases and J by 8 bases, with 19 bases between them. The sample consisted of tumor-infiltrating Tregs sorted from the breast tumor. The origin of this receptor is a female donor with breast cancer. The chain couples TRBV5-1 to TRBJ2-4; D may correspond to TRBD1 or TRBD2 (5 bases each). For the CDR3, the DNA is TGCGCCAGCAGCCGGGACCCAGCCGACGGGGACATTCAGTACTTC. Amino acids: CASSRDPADGDIQYF. The entire variable domain, with the rest obtained from reference TRBV5-1 and TRBJ2-4, is as follows: KAGVTQTPRYLIKTRGQQVTLSCSPISGHRSVSWYQQTPGQGLQFLFEYFSETQRNKGNFPGRFSGRQFSNSRSEMNVSTLELGDSALYLCASSRDPADGDIQYFGAGTRLSVL.